The clone carrying this TCR beta chain showed up just a few times. The antigen remains unidentified. These data belong to a study of human T cells and chemical hapten exposure. Study-wide results and caveats: In the PT1 data, expanded TCR counts showed a positive correlation with patch test score. Expanded TCRs clustered into significantly more large CDR3 similarity groups than controls, the analysis revealed.

TCRdb itself ran the RACE reads through MiXCR, one entry per CDR3 protein. The data show more than 250,000 distinct CDR3 sequences, just under 8% seen once. This CDR3 spans 16 amino acids. The germline V gene encodes CDR1 SGHDN and CDR2 FVKESK. V lost 3 bases and J 1 base, leaving 12 bases between the germline ends. The time point denotes: pre-sensitization, week 0. The treatment is: therapeutic diphenylcyclopropenone sensitization with weekly scalp DPC. Sequences were derived from whole blood, sampled in connection with sensitization to the hapten diphenylcyclopropenone (DPC). The clonotype was recovered from a man between 18 and 35 years old with alopecia areata. Some clones in this sample may be carry-over from other donors' samples. The V gene is TRBV14, the J gene TRBJ2-2; no definite D call. The CDR3 DNA is TGTGCCAGCAGCCAGCCGGGCGGACGGAACACCGGGGAGCTGTTTTTT. This encodes CASSQPGGRNTGELFF.